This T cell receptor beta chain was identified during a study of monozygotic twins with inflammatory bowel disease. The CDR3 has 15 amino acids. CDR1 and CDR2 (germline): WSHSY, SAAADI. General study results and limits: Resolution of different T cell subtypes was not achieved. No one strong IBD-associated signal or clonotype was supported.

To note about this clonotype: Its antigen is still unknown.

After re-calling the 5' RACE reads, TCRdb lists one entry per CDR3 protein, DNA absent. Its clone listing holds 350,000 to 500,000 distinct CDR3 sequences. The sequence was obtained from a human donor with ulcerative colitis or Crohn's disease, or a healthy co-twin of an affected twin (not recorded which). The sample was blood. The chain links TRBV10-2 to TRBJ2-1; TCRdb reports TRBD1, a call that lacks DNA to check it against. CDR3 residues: CASSEESGTWNEQFF.